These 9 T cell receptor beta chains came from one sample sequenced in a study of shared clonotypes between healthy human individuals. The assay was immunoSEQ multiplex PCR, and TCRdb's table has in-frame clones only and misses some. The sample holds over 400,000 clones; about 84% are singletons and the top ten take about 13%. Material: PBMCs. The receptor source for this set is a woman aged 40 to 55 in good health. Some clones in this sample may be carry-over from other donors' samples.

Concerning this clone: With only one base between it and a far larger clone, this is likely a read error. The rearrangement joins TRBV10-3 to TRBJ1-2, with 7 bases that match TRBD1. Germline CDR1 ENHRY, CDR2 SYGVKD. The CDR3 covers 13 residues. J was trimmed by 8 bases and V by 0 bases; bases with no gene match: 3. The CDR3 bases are TGTGCCATCAGTGAGTCGGGACAGTGGGGCTACACCTTC. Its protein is CAISESGQWGYTF.

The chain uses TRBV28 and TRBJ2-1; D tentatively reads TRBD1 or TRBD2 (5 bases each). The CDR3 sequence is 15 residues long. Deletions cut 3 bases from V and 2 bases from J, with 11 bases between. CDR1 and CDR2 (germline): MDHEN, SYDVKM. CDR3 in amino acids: CASSFGRDPYNEQFF. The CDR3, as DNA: TGTGCCAGCAGTTTTGGTCGGGACCCCTACAATGAGCAGTTCTTC. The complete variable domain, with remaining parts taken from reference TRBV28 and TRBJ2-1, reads DVKVTQSSRYLVKRTGEKVFLECVQDMDHENMFWYRQDPGLGLRLIYFSYDVKMKEKGDIPEGYSVSREKKERFSLILESASTNQTSMYLCASSFGRDPYNEQFFGPGTRLTVL.

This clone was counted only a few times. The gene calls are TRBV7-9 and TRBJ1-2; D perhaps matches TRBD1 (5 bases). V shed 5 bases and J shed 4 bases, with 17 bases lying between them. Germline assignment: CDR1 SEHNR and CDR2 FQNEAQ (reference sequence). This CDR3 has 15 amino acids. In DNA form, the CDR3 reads TGTGCCAGCAGCCCCCCAGGGCTTAGGGGCTATGGCTACACCTTC. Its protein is CASSPPGLRGYGYTF.

Here the CDR3 DNA reads TGCAGCGTTGGGGGGGCTTTAGGGACTAGCGGGAGGTCCTACAATGAGCAGTTCTTC. Encoded protein: CSVGGALGTSGRSYNEQFF. The V gene is TRBV29-1, the J gene TRBJ2-1, with 15 bases fitting TRBD2. The CDR3 is 19 amino acids. Germline loops: CDR1 SQVTM, CDR2 ANQGSEA. J gave up 1 base and V 4 bases, and 11 bases lay outside the gene matches.

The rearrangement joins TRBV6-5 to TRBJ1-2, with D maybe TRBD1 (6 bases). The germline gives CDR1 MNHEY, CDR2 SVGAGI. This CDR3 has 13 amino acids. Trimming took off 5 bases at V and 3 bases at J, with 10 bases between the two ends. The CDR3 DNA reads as TGTGCCAGCAGTAGACAGGCTGACTATGGCTACACCTTC. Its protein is CASSRQADYGYTF.

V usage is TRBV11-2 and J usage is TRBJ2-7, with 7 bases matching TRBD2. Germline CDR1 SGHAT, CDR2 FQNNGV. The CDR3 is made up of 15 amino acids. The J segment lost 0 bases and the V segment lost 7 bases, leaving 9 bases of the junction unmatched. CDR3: CASTQLARISYEQYF. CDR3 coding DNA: TGTGCCAGCACCCAACTAGCGAGAATCTCCTACGAGCAGTACTTC.

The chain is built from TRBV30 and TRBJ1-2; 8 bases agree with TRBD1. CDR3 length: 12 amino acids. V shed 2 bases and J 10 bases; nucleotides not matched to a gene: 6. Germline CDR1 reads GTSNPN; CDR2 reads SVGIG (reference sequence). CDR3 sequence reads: CAWSLGQVDYTF. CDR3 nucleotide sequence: TGTGCCTGGAGTCTGGGACAGGTCGACTACACCTTC.

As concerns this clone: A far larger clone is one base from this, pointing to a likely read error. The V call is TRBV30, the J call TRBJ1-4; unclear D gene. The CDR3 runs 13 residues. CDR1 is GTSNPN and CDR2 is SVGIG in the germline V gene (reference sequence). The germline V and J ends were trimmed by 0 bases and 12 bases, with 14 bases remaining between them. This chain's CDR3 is CAWSVNSNEELFF. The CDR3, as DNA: TGTGCCTGGAGTGTAAACAGCAACGAAGAACTGTTTTTT.

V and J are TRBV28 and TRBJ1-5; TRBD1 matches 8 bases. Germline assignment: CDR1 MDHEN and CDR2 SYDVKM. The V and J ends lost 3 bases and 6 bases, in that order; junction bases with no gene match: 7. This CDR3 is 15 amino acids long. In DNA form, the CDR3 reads TGTGCCAGCAGTTTCGTAGAGGACAGGGTTCAGCCCCAGCATTTT. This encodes CASSFVEDRVQPQHF.